This TCR beta chain appears in the sequencing data of a study of T cell repertoires in cytomegalovirus infection. The overall study: Peptides in the study included HLA-C-restricted and HLA-B-restricted CMV epitopes.

Comments on this clonotype: Antigen unknown.

TCRdb redid the calling of the reads with MiXCR, one entry per CDR3 protein. The profile shows under 500,000 distinct CDR3 sequences, under 45% of them singletons. V gave up 5 bases and J gave up 4 bases, with 27 bases separating them. Germline assignment: CDR1 SGHRS and CDR2 YFSETQ. The CDR3 contains 18 residues. Sample: cultured PBMCs, taken from culture after CMV antigen stimulation. The TCR originated in a human donor in good health (CMV status not recorded). Some clones in this sample may be carry-over from other donors' samples. This sequence joins TRBV5-1 and TRBJ2-5, with D possibly TRBD1 on 6 matching bases. The CDR3: CASSRDPITGLSGETQYF. The CDR3 region has the DNA TGCGCCAGCAGTCGCGACCCTATTACAGGGTTATCGGGAGAGACCCAGTACTTC.